Listed below are T cell receptor beta chains from one sample, sequenced in a study of T cell changes during pregnancy in multiple sclerosis. The table came from immunoSEQ multiplex PCR; TCRdb's copy has only in-frame clones and leaves some out. The sample contains 35,000 to 40,000 clones, roughly 89% of which appear only once. The sequenced sample was CD8+ T cells from peripheral blood mononuclear cells, obtained in the second trimester of pregnancy. All receptors come from a female donor with multiple sclerosis, enrolled in a pregnancy study. Both conserved end residues are part of each CDR3. The order of the fields is CDR3 protein, CDR3 DNA, clone size, D gene, J gene, CDR3 length, V gene. D genes are given only for firm matches. Clone sizes are given selectively: once, few, many, or a class where the clone is expanded.

CDR3aa: CASSESQGVGYTF; CDR3nt: TGTGCCAGCAGTGAATCACAGGGGGTTGGCTACACCTTC; abundance: NA; d_gene: TRBD1; j_gene: TRBJ1-2; len: 13; v_gene: TRBV2
CDR3aa: CASTFDSGYSNQPQHF; CDR3nt: TGTGCCAGCACCTTTGACTCTGGCTATAGCAATCAGCCCCAGCATTTT; abundance: NA; d_gene: NA; j_gene: TRBJ1-5; len: 16; v_gene: TRBV6-6
CDR3aa: CASSLEITEAFF; CDR3nt: TGTGCCAGCAGCTTAGAAATAACTGAAGCTTTCTTT; abundance: NA; d_gene: NA; j_gene: TRBJ1-1; len: 12; v_gene: TRBV7-2
CDR3aa: CASSNSVNQPQHF; CDR3nt: TGTGCCAGTAGTAACAGTGTCAATCAGCCCCAGCATTTT; abundance: NA; d_gene: NA; j_gene: TRBJ1-5; len: 13; v_gene: TRBV19
CDR3aa: CASSSGTGELFF; CDR3nt: TGTGCCAGCAGCTCAGGGACCGGGGAGCTGTTTTTT; abundance: NA; d_gene: NA; j_gene: TRBJ2-2; len: 12; v_gene: TRBV11-3
CDR3aa: CASSPGLAGVEQFF; CDR3nt: TGTGCCAGCAGCCCCGGACTAGCGGGAGTTGAGCAGTTCTTC; abundance: NA; d_gene: TRBD2; j_gene: TRBJ2-1; len: 14; v_gene: TRBV27
CDR3aa: CAISRRDSSGFGNPEAFF; CDR3nt: TGTGCCATCAGTCGCCGGGACAGCTCCGGGTTTGGGAACCCTGAAGCTTTCTTT; abundance: NA; d_gene: TRBD1; j_gene: TRBJ1-1; len: 18; v_gene: TRBV10-3
CDR3aa: CASSSETGGNEAFF; CDR3nt: TGTGCCAGCAGCTCAGAGACAGGGGGCAATGAAGCTTTCTTT; abundance: NA; d_gene: TRBD1; j_gene: TRBJ1-1; len: 14; v_gene: TRBV7-6
CDR3aa: CASSSGNSGSYEQYF; CDR3nt: TGTGCCAGCAGTTCTGGTAATAGCGGCTCGTACGAGCAGTACTTC; abundance: NA; d_gene: NA; j_gene: TRBJ2-7; len: 15; v_gene: TRBV6-6
CDR3aa: CASSLLPGTSSYEQYF; CDR3nt: TGCGCCAGCAGCTTACTTCCCGGGACTAGCTCCTACGAGCAGTACTTC; abundance: NA; d_gene: TRBD2; j_gene: TRBJ2-7; len: 16; v_gene: TRBV5-1
CDR3aa: CASSEPSGVNTGELFF; CDR3nt: TGTGCCAGCAGTGAACCGAGCGGGGTTAACACCGGGGAGCTGTTTTTT; abundance: NA; d_gene: TRBD2; j_gene: TRBJ2-2; len: 16; v_gene: TRBV2
CDR3aa: CASSLKYQREIETQYF; CDR3nt: TGCGCCAGCAGCCTCAAGTATCAGCGGGAGATTGAGACCCAGTACTTC; abundance: few; d_gene: TRBD2; j_gene: TRBJ2-5; len: 16; v_gene: TRBV4-1
CDR3aa: CASSLVPAGVSYNEQFF; CDR3nt: TGTGCCAGCAGCTTAGTTCCAGCGGGAGTCTCCTACAATGAGCAGTTCTTC; abundance: NA; d_gene: TRBD2; j_gene: TRBJ2-1; len: 17; v_gene: TRBV7-6
CDR3aa: CASSMVENTEAFF; CDR3nt: TGTGCCAGTAGTATGGTAGAGAACACTGAAGCTTTCTTT; abundance: NA; d_gene: NA; j_gene: TRBJ1-1; len: 13; v_gene: TRBV19
CDR3aa: CASSQWDSLQETQYF; CDR3nt: TGTGCCAGCAGTCAATGGGACAGCCTCCAAGAGACCCAGTACTTC; abundance: NA; d_gene: TRBD1; j_gene: TRBJ2-5; len: 15; v_gene: TRBV25-1
CDR3aa: CASSLERPPEQYF; CDR3nt: TGTGCCAGCAGCTTGGAGCGGCCGCCCGAGCAGTACTTC; abundance: NA; d_gene: NA; j_gene: TRBJ2-7; len: 13; v_gene: TRBV5-5
CDR3aa: CASSDRTYEQYF; CDR3nt: TGTGCCAGCAGCGACAGAACCTACGAGCAGTACTTC; abundance: NA; d_gene: NA; j_gene: TRBJ2-7; len: 12; v_gene: TRBV7-9
CDR3aa: CASSLVGGSNQPQHF; CDR3nt: TGTGCCAGCAGCTTGGTTGGAGGTAGCAATCAGCCCCAGCATTTT; abundance: NA; d_gene: NA; j_gene: TRBJ1-5; len: 15; v_gene: TRBV7-9
CDR3aa: CASSVDRGDEQFF; CDR3nt: TGTGCCAGCAGTGTAGACAGGGGCGATGAGCAGTTCTTC; abundance: NA; d_gene: TRBD1; j_gene: TRBJ2-1; len: 13; v_gene: TRBV6-6
CDR3aa: CASSGTSGRFTGELFF; CDR3nt: TGTGCCAGCAGCGGGACTAGCGGGAGGTTCACCGGGGAGCTGTTTTTT; abundance: NA; d_gene: TRBD2; j_gene: TRBJ2-2; len: 16; v_gene: TRBV2
CDR3aa: CASSHGQGGGTDTQYF; CDR3nt: TGTGCCAGCAGCCACGGACAGGGCGGGGGCACAGATACGCAGTATTTT; abundance: NA; d_gene: TRBD1; j_gene: TRBJ2-3; len: 16; v_gene: TRBV16
CDR3aa: CASSQIVLTTANYGYTF; CDR3nt: TGTGCCAGCAGCCAAATTGTCCTGACAACAGCTAACTATGGCTACACCTTC; abundance: NA; d_gene: NA; j_gene: TRBJ1-2; len: 17; v_gene: TRBV4-2
CDR3aa: CASSNPGQGADGGYTF; CDR3nt: TGTGCCAGCAGCAACCCGGGACAGGGGGCCGATGGTGGCTACACCTTC; abundance: NA; d_gene: TRBD1; j_gene: TRBJ1-2; len: 16; v_gene: TRBV7-9
CDR3aa: CASSLVGADSPLHF; CDR3nt: TGTGCCAGCAGCTTAGTGGGGGCCGATTCACCCCTCCACTTT; abundance: few; d_gene: NA; j_gene: TRBJ1-6; len: 14; v_gene: TRBV13
CDR3aa: CASSLRAGGRTEAFF; CDR3nt: TGTGCCAGCAGCTTACGCGCGGGGGGAAGAACTGAAGCTTTCTTT; abundance: NA; d_gene: NA; j_gene: TRBJ1-1; len: 15; v_gene: TRBV7-9
CDR3aa: CASSQGLGHPAVQYGYTF; CDR3nt: TGTGCCAGCAGCCAAGGATTGGGACACCCGGCGGTTCAGTATGGCTACACCTTC; abundance: NA; d_gene: NA; j_gene: TRBJ1-2; len: 18; v_gene: TRBV14
CDR3aa: CASSLESLLNTEAFF; CDR3nt: TGTGCCAGCAGCCTTGAGTCCCTTCTTAACACTGAAGCTTTCTTT; abundance: NA; d_gene: NA; j_gene: TRBJ1-1; len: 15; v_gene: TRBV7-9
CDR3aa: CASSYEGLQGRYEQYF; CDR3nt: TGTGCCAGCAGCTACGAGGGCCTTCAAGGGCGGTACGAGCAGTACTTC; abundance: NA; d_gene: NA; j_gene: TRBJ2-7; len: 16; v_gene: TRBV5-8
CDR3aa: CASSEVGQGSGANVLTF; CDR3nt: TGTGCCAGCAGTGAAGTTGGACAGGGCTCTGGGGCCAACGTCCTGACTTTC; abundance: NA; d_gene: TRBD1; j_gene: TRBJ2-6; len: 17; v_gene: TRBV2
CDR3aa: CASSPPGLAGNTGELFF; CDR3nt: TGCGCCAGCAGCCCACCCGGGCTAGCGGGGAACACCGGGGAGCTGTTTTTT; abundance: NA; d_gene: TRBD2; j_gene: TRBJ2-2; len: 17; v_gene: TRBV5-1
CDR3aa: CATRIREGAKSYEQYF; CDR3nt: TGTGCAACTCGAATAAGAGAGGGGGCCAAGTCCTACGAGCAGTACTTC; abundance: NA; d_gene: TRBD1; j_gene: TRBJ2-7; len: 16; v_gene: TRBV5-4
CDR3aa: CASSWGGPMNTEAFF; CDR3nt: TGTGCCAGCAGCTGGGGCGGTCCCATGAACACTGAAGCTTTCTTT; abundance: NA; d_gene: NA; j_gene: TRBJ1-1; len: 15; v_gene: TRBV27
CDR3aa: CASSLSQGPGNTIYF; CDR3nt: TGTGCCAGCAGCTTGTCTCAGGGGCCCGGAAACACCATATATTTT; abundance: NA; d_gene: NA; j_gene: TRBJ1-3; len: 15; v_gene: TRBV5-4
CDR3aa: CASSSRDRRTWQYF; CDR3nt: TGTGCCAGCAGTAGTAGGGACAGAAGGACTTGGCAGTACTTC; abundance: once; d_gene: TRBD1; j_gene: TRBJ2-7; len: 14; v_gene: TRBV14
CDR3aa: CSVELALAGITDTQYF; CDR3nt: TGCAGCGTTGAACTGGCCCTAGCGGGTATCACAGATACGCAGTATTTT; abundance: once; d_gene: TRBD2; j_gene: TRBJ2-3; len: 16; v_gene: TRBV29-1
CDR3aa: CASSVSGTSGAETQYF; CDR3nt: TGTGCCAGCAGCGTATCCGGGACTAGCGGCGCGGAGACCCAGTACTTC; abundance: NA; d_gene: TRBD2; j_gene: TRBJ2-5; len: 16; v_gene: TRBV7-9
CDR3aa: CASSATGYIGNQPQHF; CDR3nt: TGTGCCAGCAGTGCAACAGGGTATATCGGCAATCAGCCCCAGCATTTT; abundance: NA; d_gene: NA; j_gene: TRBJ1-5; len: 16; v_gene: TRBV27
CDR3aa: CASSPSRTVNTEAFF; CDR3nt: TGTGCCAGCAGCCCCTCGAGAACAGTGAACACTGAAGCTTTCTTT; abundance: NA; d_gene: NA; j_gene: TRBJ1-1; len: 15; v_gene: TRBV7-2
CDR3aa: CASSLVGNKYEQYF; CDR3nt: TGTGCCAGCAGCTTAGTGGGCAATAAATACGAGCAGTACTTC; abundance: NA; d_gene: NA; j_gene: TRBJ2-7; len: 14; v_gene: TRBV11-1
CDR3aa: CASRPFPGNYNEQFF; CDR3nt: TGTGCCAGCAGACCCTTCCCGGGGAACTACAATGAGCAGTTCTTC; abundance: NA; d_gene: NA; j_gene: TRBJ2-1; len: 15; v_gene: TRBV2
CDR3aa: CASSLRVGQTVQYF; CDR3nt: TGTGCCAGCAGCCTTCGAGTGGGGCAAACCGTTCAGTACTTC; abundance: NA; d_gene: NA; j_gene: TRBJ2-4; len: 14; v_gene: TRBV11-2
CDR3aa: CASSVVPAGGIYEQYF; CDR3nt: TGTGCCAGCAGCGTAGTCCCGGCAGGGGGAATCTACGAGCAGTACTTC; abundance: NA; d_gene: TRBD1; j_gene: TRBJ2-7; len: 16; v_gene: TRBV9
CDR3aa: CASITPGLAGRENNEQFF; CDR3nt: TGTGCCAGCATTACACCGGGACTAGCGGGAAGGGAAAACAATGAGCAGTTCTTC; abundance: NA; d_gene: TRBD2; j_gene: TRBJ2-1; len: 18; v_gene: TRBV2
CDR3aa: CASSSRSGEGETQYF; CDR3nt: TGTGCCAGCAGTTCACGTAGCGGGGAAGGAGAGACCCAGTACTTC; abundance: NA; d_gene: TRBD2; j_gene: TRBJ2-5; len: 15; v_gene: TRBV27
CDR3aa: CASIGTGGKEAFF; CDR3nt: TGTGCCAGCATAGGGACAGGGGGCAAGGAAGCTTTCTTT; abundance: NA; d_gene: TRBD1; j_gene: TRBJ1-1; len: 13; v_gene: TRBV13
CDR3aa: CASSTNGGAWGYTF; CDR3nt: TGTGCCAGCAGCACCAACGGAGGGGCTTGGGGCTACACCTTC; abundance: NA; d_gene: NA; j_gene: TRBJ1-2; len: 14; v_gene: TRBV5-5
CDR3aa: CASFLGTGQETQYF; CDR3nt: TGTGCCAGCTTTCTGGGGACAGGTCAAGAGACCCAGTACTTC; abundance: once; d_gene: TRBD1; j_gene: TRBJ2-5; len: 14; v_gene: TRBV7-9
CDR3aa: CASTTKVRTSGTADTQYF; CDR3nt: TGTGCCAGTACCACTAAAGTCAGGACTAGCGGGACGGCAGATACGCAGTATTTT; abundance: NA; d_gene: TRBD2; j_gene: TRBJ2-3; len: 18; v_gene: TRBV19
CDR3aa: CASSLGQGTGNTIYF; CDR3nt: TGCGCCAGCAGCTTGGGGCAGGGGACTGGAAACACCATATATTTT; abundance: NA; d_gene: NA; j_gene: TRBJ1-3; len: 15; v_gene: TRBV5-1
CDR3aa: CASSVGGSSYEQYF; CDR3nt: TGTGCCAGCAGCGTAGGGGGCAGCTCCTACGAGCAGTACTTC; abundance: NA; d_gene: NA; j_gene: TRBJ2-7; len: 14; v_gene: TRBV9
CDR3aa: CASSLVGQGPDTQYF; CDR3nt: TGTGCCAGCAGCTTAGTGGGACAGGGGCCAGATACGCAGTATTTT; abundance: NA; d_gene: TRBD1; j_gene: TRBJ2-3; len: 15; v_gene: TRBV7-3
CDR3aa: CAWSGVGGYTF; CDR3nt: TGTGCCTGGAGCGGGGTGGGGGGCTACACCTTC; abundance: NA; d_gene: NA; j_gene: TRBJ1-2; len: 11; v_gene: TRBV30
CDR3aa: CATSTGDGPGEKLFF; CDR3nt: TGTGCCACCAGCACAGGAGACGGCCCGGGGGAAAAACTGTTTTTT; abundance: NA; d_gene: NA; j_gene: TRBJ1-4; len: 15; v_gene: TRBV15
CDR3aa: CSAQPTGVLGEQYF; CDR3nt: TGCAGCGCTCAACCGACAGGCGTTCTGGGGGAGCAGTACTTC; abundance: NA; d_gene: NA; j_gene: TRBJ2-7; len: 14; v_gene: TRBV29-1